The TCR beta chain described here comes from a study of blood T cell repertoires in COVID-19. The data were produced by immunoSEQ multiplex PCR, yet TCRdb's version contains in-frame clones alone and is incomplete. Of 250,000 to 300,000 clones detected, around 82% appear once; the ten largest clones hold around 5.4%. The sequenced sample was peripheral blood. The sequence was collected from a man at least 80 years old with acute or convalescent COVID-19.

The CDR3 DNA reads TGTGCCACACGGAGGTCAACTAATGAAAAACTGTTTTTT. Its protein is CATRRSTNEKLFF. The V gene is TRBV19, the J gene TRBJ1-4; D call uncertain. The CDR3 has 13 amino acids. V lost 10 bases and J 0 bases, leaving 9 bases between the germline ends. Germline CDR1 LNHDA, CDR2 SQIVND (reference sequence).